This T cell receptor (beta chain) came from a study of cytomegalovirus exposure and HLA in healthy donors. Study-level findings and limits: The study found most TCR sequences rare, yet found some public TCRs in many donors. Specificity of three CMV-associated chains for CMV antigens was verified in vitro. According to the study, 160 or so TCR beta chains were cytomegalovirus-associated. Presence/absence analyses rested on an assumption that sequencing depth was roughly uniform across donors.

The germline V gene encodes CDR1 SGHRS and CDR2 YFSETQ. The germline V and J ends were trimmed by 7 bases and 4 bases, with 17 bases remaining between them. This CDR3 contains 14 residues. In the PCR, 60 Vbeta and 13 Jbeta primers were used. Libraries were prepared by immunoSEQ multiplex PCR; TCRdb keeps only in-frame clonotypes and omits some of them. The sample lists some 170,000 clones, about 77% occurring once. As regards this clone: Its target is unknown.

The sample comprised PBMCs. The chain joins TRBV5-1 to TRBJ2-5; D is perhaps TRBD2 (6 bases). The clonotype was recovered from a woman aged 45 to 65 in good health and CMV-seronegative. CDR3 region: CASRRQGGVETQYF. In nucleotides, the CDR3 is TGCGCCAGCCGCCGCCAAGGAGGGGTAGAGACCCAGTACTTC.